The 17 T cell receptor beta chains given below trace back to one sample, sequenced in a study of T-cell memory formation after mild COVID-19. TCRdb re-called the 5' RACE reads through MiXCR, storing one row per CDR3 protein. Of roughly 610,000 distinct CDR3 sequences in the sample, around 15% were seen once. The sequenced material came from PBMCs or a T cell subset sorted from them (not recorded which). The receptors here all came from an adult woman who had mild COVID-19 (a few samples of this study predate the infection). Cell type and time point are not known.

The V gene is TRBV5-4, the J gene TRBJ2-7; D gene uncertain. CDR3 length: 20 residues. V was shortened by 1 base and J by 0 bases, with 26 bases between the two germline ends. CDR1 is SGHNT, CDR2 YYREEE, per germline (reference sequence). The CDR3 nucleotides are TGTGCCAGCAGCTTGAATTCGTTGGCGGCTAGTATCCTCCCCTCCTACGAGCAGTACTTC. This gives the protein CASSLNSLAASILPSYEQYF.

This clonotype has ten or more counts. V is TRBV3-1 and J is TRBJ2-2; D may correspond to TRBD1 or TRBD2 (5 bases each). Trimming removed 5 bases from V and 1 base from J, with 11 bases in between. CDR3 length equals 15 residues. Germline V gene data show CDR1 as LGHDT and CDR2 as YNNKEL (reference sequence). CDR3 DNA sequence: TGTGCCAGCAGCACCGGGACGGAGAACACCGGGGAGCTGTTTTTT. Encoded protein: CASSTGTENTGELFF. Variable domain in full (rest from reference TRBV3-1 and TRBJ2-2): DTAVSQTPKYLVTQMGNDKSIKCEQNLGHDTMYWYKQDSKKFLKIMFSYNNKELIINETVPNRFSPKSPDKAHLNLHINSLELGDSAVYFCASSTGTENTGELFFGEGSRLTVL.

V usage is TRBV4-3 and J usage is TRBJ2-1; D perhaps matches TRBD2 (6 bases). The V end lost 1 base, the J end lost 1 base, and 8 bases lay between the germline ends. CDR1 and CDR2 (germline): LGHNA, YSLEER. This CDR3 is built from 15 residues. The CDR3 reads CASSQGRESYNEQFF. CDR3 bases: TGCGCCAGCAGCCAAGGGAGGGAATCCTACAATGAGCAGTTCTTC.

This clonotype was seen a handful of times. J is TRBJ1-1 and V is TRBV15, with no clear D. V lost 2 bases to trimming and J lost 5 bases, with 15 bases between them. The CDR3 spans 15 residues. Germline V CDR1 and CDR2: LNHNV, YYDKDF (reference sequence). CDR3 in amino acids: CATSRTRSGSTEAFF. CDR3 nucleotide sequence: TGTGCCACCAGCAGAACCCGGTCGGGGTCTACTGAAGCTTTCTTT.

This clonotype was counted ten times or more. The rearrangement links TRBV7-2 to TRBJ2-4; D unclear. Trimming stripped 5 bases from V and 0 bases from J, with 14 bases between. Germline V gives CDR1 SGHTA, CDR2 FQGNSA. CDR3 length: 16 residues. The CDR3 loop reads CASSQSGSLAKNIQYF. The CDR3 bases are TGTGCCAGCAGCCAGTCCGGATCCCTAGCCAAAAACATTCAGTACTTC.

The chain carries TRBV5-1 and TRBJ2-7; 7 bases fit TRBD1. Germline V gene data show CDR1 as SGHRS and CDR2 as YFSETQ. The CDR3 runs to 13 residues. J gave up 6 bases and V 4 bases, and 7 bases lay outside the gene matches. CDR3 in amino acids: CASSPTGFREQYF. The CDR3 DNA is TGCGCCAGCAGCCCGACAGGGTTTCGCGAGCAGTACTTC.

This clonotype has only a few counts. At one end, the junction sequence differs from germline, possibly due to a read error. The chain joins TRBV5-1 to TRBJ2-1, with TRBD2 identical over 11 bases. CDR3 length: 12 residues. Germline values: CDR1 SGHRS, CDR2 YFSETQ. CDR3 region: CASSLVMGLAVF. For the CDR3, the DNA is TGCGCCAGCAGCTTGGTAATGGGACTAGCGGTCTTC.

This chain connects TRBV24-1 to TRBJ2-1, with D perhaps given as TRBD1 or TRBD2 (6 bases each). V was trimmed by 1 base and J by 6 bases, leaving 15 bases between them. This CDR3 region has 16 residues. Germline values: CDR1 KGHDR, CDR2 SFDVKD. The CDR3 loop reads CATSDFGTGGPNEQFF. The CDR3 nucleotides read TGTGCCACCAGTGATTTCGGGACTGGGGGGCCCAATGAGCAGTTCTTC.

The sample holds a few counts of this clonotype. The V and J genes are TRBV9 and TRBJ2-3, with 9 bases lining up with TRBD2. The CDR3 has 15 residues. The ends lost 4 bases at V and 2 bases at J; junction bases unmatched: 5. Germline CDR1 SGDLS, CDR2 YYNGEE. CDR3 region: CASSPSGVITDTQYF. In DNA, the CDR3 is TGTGCCAGCAGCCCTAGCGGGGTCATCACAGATACGCAGTATTTT.

This clonotype has more than one count but fewer than ten. The gene calls are TRBV12-3 or TRBV12-4 and TRBJ1-5; D possibly corresponds to TRBD1 (6 bases). V lost 4 bases and J 9 bases, leaving 13 bases between the germline ends. CDR3 length: 13 amino acids. For the CDR3, the DNA is TGTGCCAGCAGTTCCAGGGGCGGTGCGCCCCAGCATTTT. This encodes CASSSRGGAPQHF.

This sequence joins TRBV7-9 and TRBJ1-2; the D gene is possibly TRBD1 (6 bases). Looked up from germline, CDR1 is SEHNR and CDR2 is FQNEAQ (reference sequence). The CDR3 runs to 13 residues. V gave up 5 bases and J gave up 2 bases, with 9 bases separating them. The CDR3 sequence is CASSNQGNYGYTF. CDR3 in DNA: TGTGCCAGCAGCAATCAGGGGAACTATGGCTACACCTTC.

The sample holds a few counts of this clonotype. The chain couples TRBV12-3 or TRBV12-4 to TRBJ1-6, with D possibly matching TRBD1 (6 bases). The ends were cut back, 6 bases at V and 10 bases at J, with 13 bases in the middle. The CDR3 runs to 13 residues. The CDR3 here is CASSRDTGSPLHF. CDR3 in DNA: TGTGCCAGCAGCCGGGACACCGGCTCACCCCTCCACTTT.

This clonotype has more than one count but fewer than ten. This rearrangement joins TRBV6-6 to TRBJ1-5; D might be TRBD1 (6 bases). V was trimmed by 4 bases and J by 4 bases, leaving 23 bases between them. Germline values: CDR1 MNHNY, CDR2 SVGAGI (reference sequence). The CDR3 consists of 18 residues. CDR3 in DNA: TGTGCCAGCAGTTTTGGCAGGGGCCAGGGTAGCGAAAATCAGCCCCAGCATTTT. Protein sequence: CASSFGRGQGSENQPQHF.

Only a few counts were recorded for this clonotype. The rearrangement links TRBV7-2 to TRBJ1-1; D may be TRBD1 (6 bases). This CDR3 comprises 16 residues. CDR1 SGHTA and CDR2 FQGNSA come from the germline V gene. V lost 2 bases and J 6 bases, leaving 19 bases between the germline ends. The CDR3 spells CASSLLGHGQVAEAFF. CDR3 DNA: TGTGCCAGCAGCTTATTGGGACATGGGCAGGTCGCTGAAGCTTTCTTT.

This chain joins TRBV19 and TRBJ1-5, with 8 bases fitting TRBD1. The J segment lost 6 bases and the V segment lost 5 bases, leaving 12 bases of the junction unmatched. Germline CDR1 LNHDA, CDR2 SQIVND (reference sequence). The CDR3 is 16 residues long. The CDR3 loop is CASSPSTGAASQPQHF. For the CDR3, the DNA is TGTGCCAGTAGTCCGTCGACAGGGGCCGCTAGTCAGCCCCAGCATTTT.

The sample holds many counts of this clonotype. This chain connects TRBV7-2 to TRBJ2-1; 11 bases agree with TRBD2. Trimming took 0 bases from V and 12 from J; bases not matched to a gene: 10. The CDR3 is made up of 16 amino acids. The germline V gene has CDR1 SGHTA and CDR2 FQGNSA. The CDR3 DNA reads TGTGCCAGCAGCTTAGCCGGACTAGCGGGCCGAAAGGGGCAGTTCTTC. It is translated as CASSLAGLAGRKGQFF. Together with reference TRBV7-2 and TRBJ2-1, the CDR3 gives the full variable domain: GAGVSQSPSNKVTEKGKDVELRCDPISGHTALYWYRQSLGQGLEFLIYFQGNSAPDKSGLPSDRFSAERTGGSVSTLTIQRTQQEDSAVYLCASSLAGLAGRKGQFFGPGTRLTVL.

V usage is TRBV6-1 and J usage is TRBJ2-7; D unresolved. V was pared by 8 bases and J by 0 bases, with 17 bases between. There are 15 residues in the CDR3. CDR1 is MNHNS, CDR2 SASEGT, per germline. For the CDR3, the DNA is TGTGCCAGCCGAATTCGGGCTCTAAGCTCCTACGAGCAGTACTTC. Protein sequence: CASRIRALSSYEQYF.